The text below deals with one TCR beta chain. No antigen is known for it. Using immunoSEQ multiplex PCR, the repertoire was profiled, and TCRdb retains in-frame clones only, with some absent. The repertoire holds about 1,400 clones, with roughly 80% as singletons. Germline CDR1 and CDR2: GTSNPN and SVGIG (reference sequence). This CDR3 has 14 residues. V dropped 4 bases and J dropped 4 bases, with 14 bases sitting between them. This entry belongs to a study of neoadjuvant nivolumab and ipilimumab in lung cancer. Study information: Patients got nivolumab 3 mg/kg on days 1, 15 and 29; combination added ipilimumab 1 mg/kg day 1.

Whole-study findings and limits: Only two of four nivolumab-treated tumors gained richness and clonality by surgery.

The sample in question was tumor tissue, obtained before neoadjuvant nivolumab, alone or with ipilimumab. The chain employs TRBV30 and TRBJ1-5, with D possibly being TRBD1 (5 bases). The receptor comes from an adult with non-small cell lung cancer. The CDR3 region has the DNA TGTGCCTGGATGTCGAAAGGGACTAATCAGCCCCAGCATTTT. Its protein is CAWMSKGTNQPQHF.